Listed below are T cell receptor beta chains from one sample, sequenced in a study of blood T cells in healthy people across ages. TCRdb reanalysed the 5' RACE reads using MiXCR and keeps one entry per CDR3 protein. The top ten hold 30% to 45% of the sample, which has about 640,000 distinct CDR3 sequences, 45% to 65% seen once. Sequencing input: blood. The receptors were sampled from a man in his 60s in good health. The conserved cysteine and the conserved F or W are not part of the CDR3 here.

v_gene: TRBV2; j_gene: TRBJ1-5; CDR3aa: ASSGPGTGRQPQH
v_gene: TRBV19; j_gene: TRBJ1-2; CDR3aa: ATRPPSGFGYT
v_gene: TRBV11-3; j_gene: TRBJ2-1; CDR3aa: ASSRDSNEQF
v_gene: TRBV7-2; j_gene: TRBJ2-4; CDR3aa: ASSPRDRGWDIQY
v_gene: TRBV7-9; j_gene: TRBJ1-6; CDR3aa: ASSLRQVDSPLH
v_gene: TRBV20-1; j_gene: TRBJ1-5; CDR3aa: RVPQGGNQPQH
v_gene: TRBV5-1; j_gene: TRBJ2-7; CDR3aa: ASSGGTGVNYEQY
v_gene: TRBV3-1; j_gene: TRBJ2-5; CDR3aa: TSSRSSTSGGQETQY
v_gene: TRBV29-1; j_gene: TRBJ2-1; CDR3aa: SVRGLAGSYNEQF
v_gene: TRBV12-3/TRBV12-4; j_gene: TRBJ1-2; CDR3aa: ASKRQGYGYT
v_gene: TRBV20-1; j_gene: TRBJ1-1; CDR3aa: SARRDPLNTEAF
v_gene: TRBV14; j_gene: TRBJ2-5; CDR3aa: ASSQHPGDRKETQY
v_gene: TRBV20-1; j_gene: TRBJ1-2; CDR3aa: SARIPGNGYT
v_gene: TRBV6-6; j_gene: TRBJ2-4; CDR3aa: ASAQGNIQY
v_gene: TRBV4-1; j_gene: TRBJ2-5; CDR3aa: ASSQDQGPGGETQY
v_gene: TRBV6-4; j_gene: TRBJ2-7; CDR3aa: ASLTIGPYEQY
v_gene: TRBV3-1; j_gene: NA; CDR3aa: ASSASESGTQY
v_gene: TRBV11-1; j_gene: TRBJ2-2; CDR3aa: ASSFGLRTGELF